This TCR beta chain stems from a study of T cell repertoires in cytomegalovirus infection. Study-wide background: Selected CMV epitopes included recently identified HLA-C-restricted ones as well as well-studied HLA-B-restricted ones. The public TCR beta signatures pointed to both CMV infection and matching HLA type.

CDR1 SGHTA and CDR2 FQGNSA come from the germline V gene. The CDR3 contains 14 residues. V was shortened by 1 base and J by 9 bases, with 13 bases between the two germline ends. In this sample, this clonotype turned up many times. Its antigen is currently unknown. Overall study results and limits: HLA-C-restricted CMV-specific TCR beta clonotypes prevailed in the ex vivo response. Cumulative frequency (of public TCR beta family members) identified carriers of CMV plus the relevant HLA.

TCRdb ran MiXCR on the reads and lists one entry per CDR3 protein. The data show approximately 120,000 distinct CDR3 sequences, around 28% seen once. The sample here was CD8+ T cells from cultured PBMCs, taken from culture after CMV antigen stimulation. This rearrangement joins TRBV7-2 to TRBJ2-1; D perhaps matches TRBD2 (5 bases). The clonotype was recovered from a human donor in good health (CMV status not recorded). Some clones in this sample may be carry-over from other donors' samples. CDR3 in DNA: TGTGCCAGCAGCTTAGGGATTAGCGTGGGTGAGCAGTTCTTC. Encoded protein: CASSLGISVGEQFF. Variable domain in full (rest from reference TRBV7-2 and TRBJ2-1): GAGVSQSPSNKVTEKGKDVELRCDPISGHTALYWYRQSLGQGLEFLIYFQGNSAPDKSGLPSDRFSAERTGGSVSTLTIQRTQQEDSAVYLCASSLGISVGEQFFGPGTRLTVL.